The 25 T cell receptor beta chains listed next were all sequenced from one sample in a study of glioma-infiltrating T cells after dendritic cell vaccination. The data were produced by immunoSEQ multiplex PCR, yet TCRdb's version contains in-frame clones alone and is incomplete. Of 100,000 to 120,000 clones detected, nearly 90% appear once; the ten largest clones hold around 2.6%. The time point was: after dendritic cell vaccination, including at tumor progression/relapse. Source: blood, taken after dendritic cell vaccination. All receptors derive from a human donor with glioblastoma.

The chain links TRBV30 to TRBJ2-4, with D unclear. Germline V lookup: CDR1 GTSNPN, CDR2 SVGIG (reference sequence). The CDR3 length is 14 residues. The V end lost 5 bases, the J end lost 2 bases, and 13 bases lay between the germline ends. The CDR3 nucleotides read TGTGCCTGGGCCAGTGAGGTTTCCAAAAACATTCAGTACTTC. Amino acids: CAWASEVSKNIQYF.

The rearrangement uses TRBV5-1 and TRBJ1-2; D is uncertain. The CDR3 totals 17 residues. Trimming removed 1 base at V and 0 bases at J, with 16 bases between. CDR1 is SGHRS and CDR2 is YFSETQ in the germline V gene. CDR3 sequence (DNA): TGCGCCAGCAGCTTGACGCGGCAGACCGTTGCTAACTATGGCTACACCTTC. This sequence encodes CASSLTRQTVANYGYTF.

J is TRBJ2-3 and V is TRBV27, with D tentatively TRBD1 (6 bases). The V end was cut by 6 bases, the J end by 0 bases, with 16 bases between. The germline V gene encodes CDR1 MNHEY and CDR2 SMNVEV (reference sequence). CDR3 length equals 16 residues. The CDR3 DNA is TGTGCCAGCAGCACCCGGACAGTATCAAGCACAGATACGCAGTATTTT. Amino acid sequence: CASSTRTVSSTDTQYF.

This clone showed up just once. The V call is TRBV5-1, the J call TRBJ1-5; D is uncertain. The CDR3 has 13 residues. Germline-derived CDR1 and CDR2 are SGHRS and YFSETQ. The germline V and J ends were trimmed by 0 bases and 4 bases, with 5 bases remaining between them. The CDR3 protein is CASSLGENQPQHF. DNA for the CDR3: TGCGCCAGCAGCTTGGGGGAGAATCAGCCCCAGCATTTT.

The gene calls are TRBV6-4 and TRBJ2-3; 9 nucleotides line up with TRBD2. Germline V gene sequence: CDR1 MRHNA, CDR2 SNTAGT. With 8 bases clipped from V and 6 bases from J, the junction kept 12 bases outside the gene matches. The CDR3 has 15 residues. CDR3 nucleotides: TGTGCCAGCTCGGAAAAGGGACTAGCAACGGATACGCAGTATTTT. It specifies CASSEKGLATDTQYF.

The chain combines TRBV5-1 with TRBJ1-2, with TRBD1 matching over 9 bases. The CDR3 totals 15 residues. V lost 3 bases and J lost 0; bases outside the gene matches: 3. Germline-derived CDR1 and CDR2 are SGHRS and YFSETQ. The CDR3 bases are TGCGCCAGCAGCTCCCGACAGGGGGCTAACTATGGCTACACCTTC. As protein: CASSSRQGANYGYTF.

The gene calls are TRBV10-2 and TRBJ2-5; tentatively, D is TRBD2 (5 bases). V was trimmed by 3 bases and J by 4 bases, leaving 9 bases between them. Germline V gene data show CDR1 as WSHSY and CDR2 as SAAADI. CDR3 size: 13 residues. CDR3 loop: CASSDSRGETQYF. The CDR3 DNA sequence: TGCGCCAGCAGTGATAGCCGGGGAGAGACCCAGTACTTC.

The V call is TRBV9, the J call TRBJ2-3; D remains ambiguous. Between the trimmed V and J ends, which lost 7 bases and 0 bases, there was a span of 15 bases. The CDR3 covers 15 residues. Germline V gene sequence: CDR1 SGDLS, CDR2 YYNGEE. This CDR3 reads CASAVVGSSTDTQYF. In DNA form, the CDR3 reads TGTGCCAGCGCCGTTGTGGGCTCTAGCACAGATACGCAGTATTTT. Full variable domain (rest looked up from reference TRBV9 and TRBJ2-3): DSGVTQTPKHLITATGQRVTLRCSPRSGDLSVYWYQQSLDQGLQFLIQYYNGEERAKGNILERFSAQQFPDLHSELNLSSLELGDSALYFCASAVVGSSTDTQYFGPGTRLTVL.

This chain connects TRBV5-8 to TRBJ1-2; D gene unclear. Per germline, CDR1 SGHTS and CDR2 YDEGEE. The CDR3 has 13 residues. The V and J ends lost 2 bases and 1 base respectively, with 6 bases between them. The CDR3 loop is CASSFISNYGYTF. The CDR3 coding sequence is TGTGCCAGCAGCTTTATCAGTAACTATGGCTACACCTTC.

The chain recombines TRBV4-2 with TRBJ2-1; 9 positions agree with TRBD2. The V gene's germline CDR1 is LGHNA and CDR2 YNFKEQ. This CDR3 is built from 19 residues. The V and J ends lost 0 bases and 0 bases, in that order; junction bases with no gene match: 9. The CDR3 DNA reads TGTGCCAGCAGCCAAGAACCAGCGGGGGGCCCCAGCTCCTACAATGAGCAGTTCTTC. The encoded protein is CASSQEPAGGPSSYNEQFF.

The V and J genes are TRBV30 and TRBJ2-5; a weak D match, TRBD2 (5 bases). The germline CDR1 and CDR2 sequences are GTSNPN and SVGIG (reference sequence). The CDR3 consists of 15 residues. Trimming shortened V by 3 bases and J by 9 bases, and 23 bases separated the two germline ends. The CDR3 spells CAWRAGSATSRAQYF. DNA for the CDR3: TGTGCCTGGAGGGCTGGGTCAGCAACCTCGCGGGCCCAGTACTTC.

The CDR3 nucleotides are TGTGCCAGCAGCGTTACTATTCTCAATACGCAGTATTTT. This encodes CASSVTILNTQYF. V usage is TRBV2 and J usage is TRBJ2-3; D gene uncertain. Trimming pared 6 bases from V and 7 bases from J, leaving 14 bases between. This CDR3 region has 13 residues. Looked up from germline, CDR1 is SNHLY and CDR2 is FYNNEI.

The gene calls are TRBV7-2 and TRBJ2-5; TRBD2 aligns across 10 bases. Germline assignment: CDR1 SGHTA and CDR2 FQGNSA. The CDR3 runs to 14 residues. Trimming removed 10 bases from V and 5 bases from J; junction bases left unmatched: 10. The CDR3 region is CATGERGGRETQYF. The DNA for the CDR3 is TGTGCCACAGGGGAGCGGGGGGGCCGGGAGACCCAGTACTTC.

The V call is TRBV6-5, the J call TRBJ2-2, with 7 bases aligning to TRBD2. This CDR3 spans 16 amino acids. From germline, CDR1 is MNHEY and CDR2 SVGAGI. J gave up 4 bases and V 4 bases, and 9 bases lay outside the gene matches. CDR3 region: CASSFDSSGRTGELFF. Here the CDR3 DNA reads TGTGCCAGCAGTTTCGATTCTAGCGGCCGCACCGGGGAGCTGTTTTTT.

The chain couples TRBV10-3 to TRBJ2-6, with 8 nucleotides matching TRBD1. CDR1 ENHRY and CDR2 SYGVKD come from the germline V gene. The CDR3 loop spans 17 amino acids. V shed 6 bases, J shed 0 bases, and the junction held 7 bases outside the gene matches. The DNA for the CDR3 is TGTGCCATCAGGGGGACAGGTTTCGGCTCTGGGGCCAACGTCCTGACTTTC. Protein product: CAIRGTGFGSGANVLTF.

This clone was seen once. The V gene is TRBV6-1, the J gene TRBJ1-1; D gene unclear. V lost 0 bases and J 0 bases, leaving 8 bases between the germline ends. The germline V gene encodes CDR1 MNHNS and CDR2 SASEGT. CDR3 size: 15 residues. CDR3 amino acids: CASSEAARMNTEAFF. The CDR3 DNA follows: TGTGCCAGCAGTGAAGCGGCCAGAATGAACACTGAAGCTTTCTTT.

V is TRBV2 and J is TRBJ1-5, with 7 bases that match TRBD1. V lost 6 bases, J lost 6 bases, and 5 bases stayed unmatched. Per germline, CDR1 SNHLY and CDR2 FYNNEI. There are 13 residues in the CDR3. The CDR3 region is CASRTGIGQPQHF. The CDR3 DNA reads TGTGCCAGCAGGACAGGGATCGGTCAGCCCCAGCATTTT.

The chain links TRBV5-4 to TRBJ2-1; D possibly corresponds to TRBD2 (6 bases). The CDR3 sequence is 15 residues long. Germline CDR1 is SGHNT and CDR2 is YYREEE (reference sequence). V was clipped by 0 bases and J by 10 bases, with 17 bases between them. DNA of the CDR3: TGTGCCAGCAGCTTGGTGCGGGGCTCGTCCTTCGAGCAGTTCTTC. It codes for CASSLVRGSSFEQFF.

The J gene is TRBJ1-5, the V gene TRBV18; TRBD1 aligns across 8 bases. Germline assignment: CDR1 KGHSH and CDR2 LQKENI. After removal of 3 bases from V and 7 bases from J, the junction contained 8 bases not matched to a gene. This CDR3 has 15 amino acids. In DNA form, the CDR3 reads TGTGCCAGCTCACCCGGACAGGGAGCTTGGCAGCCCCAGCATTTT. Protein product: CASSPGQGAWQPQHF. Full variable domain (outside the CDR3, taken from reference TRBV18 and TRBJ1-5): NAGVMQNPRHLVRRRGQEARLRCSPMKGHSHVYWYRQLPEEGLKFMVYLQKENIIDESGMPKERFSAEFPKEGPSILRIQQVVRGDSAAYFCASSPGQGAWQPQHFGDGTRLSIL.

This rearrangement joins TRBV29-1 to TRBJ2-3; D is undetermined. The CDR3 is 14 amino acids. V was cut by 4 bases and J by 3 bases, with 14 bases left in between. Germline lookup yields CDR1 SQVTM and CDR2 ANQGSEA. CDR3 region: CSVAMRLITDTQYF. The CDR3 DNA reads as TGCAGCGTTGCAATGCGCTTGATTACAGATACGCAGTATTTT.

This clone was counted a single time. This rearrangement joins TRBV7-8 to TRBJ2-6; no reliable D call. The germline gives CDR1 SGHVS, CDR2 FQNEAQ. This CDR3 is 12 amino acids long. With 4 bases removed from V and 12 bases from J, the gap between germline ends came to 10 bases. The CDR3 DNA reads TGTGCCAGCAGCTCCCCCCCTAGCGTCCTGACTTTC. It translates to CASSSPPSVLTF.

The chain carries TRBV7-9 and TRBJ1-5, with 8 nucleotides matching TRBD1. V lost 5 bases to trimming and J lost 8 bases; unmatched junction nucleotides: 11. Germline V gene sequence: CDR1 SEHNR, CDR2 FQNEAQ (reference sequence). The CDR3 contains 15 residues. Here the CDR3 DNA reads TGTGCCAGCAGCCCGCAGGGGGCTGGGAGTGAGCCCCAGCATTTT. Protein product: CASSPQGAGSEPQHF.

The chain uses TRBV5-5 and TRBJ1-1; D may be TRBD1 (5 bases). Germline CDR1 SGHKS, CDR2 YYEKEE (reference sequence). This CDR3 is built from 14 residues. Deletions cut 7 bases from V and 5 bases from J, with 18 bases between. The CDR3 DNA follows: TGTGCCAGCGGTATTGATCAGGGAGGAACTGAAGCTTTCTTT. This translates into CASGIDQGGTEAFF.

V usage is TRBV7-3 and J usage is TRBJ2-2, with a weak D call TRBD2 (6 bases). V gave up 2 bases and J gave up 1 base, with 11 bases separating them. Germline V gene data show CDR1 as SGHTA and CDR2 as FQGTGA. This CDR3 spans 16 amino acids. The CDR3 region has the DNA TGTGCCAGCAGCTTAGCGGGACCACTGAACACCGGGGAGCTGTTTTTT. Its translation: CASSLAGPLNTGELFF.

In regard to this clone: Germline and junction disagree at one end, which may indicate a read error. This chain links TRBV5-1 with TRBJ2-6, with 8 nucleotides matching TRBD1. The germline V gene has CDR1 SGHRS and CDR2 YFSETQ. The length of the CDR3 is 15 residues. Written as DNA, the CDR3 is TGCGCCAGCAGTTTGGACAGGGCTGGGGCCAACGTCCTGACTTTC. Translation: CASSLDRAGANVLTF.